These T cell receptor beta chains were read from a single sample in a study of blood T cell repertoires in COVID-19. Sequenced by immunoSEQ multiplex PCR; TCRdb stores in-frame clones only, minus some. The sample shows approximately 180,000 clones, 70% to 85% of them seen only once. The specimen sequenced was PBMCs or T cells enriched from blood (not recorded which). The receptors stem from a man in his fifties who had recovered from COVID-19. The CDR3 runs from the conserved cysteine through the conserved F or W. The D gene is left open where the match is weak. Clone size is given for some rows only: seen once, a few or many times, or a class if the clone is expanded.

.	.	TRBV11-2	13	TRBJ1-2	TGTGCCAGCAGCTCCGGCGACATCTATGGCTACACCTTC	CASSSGDIYGYTF
.	.	TRBV25-1	11	TRBJ2-7	TGTGCCAGCAGTGGCAGGGACACGCAGTACTTC	CASSGRDTQYF
.	.	TRBV3-1/TRBV3-2	13	TRBJ2-7	TGTGCCAGCAGCCAAACGGGGAAAAGCGAGCAGTACTTC	CASSQTGKSEQYF
.	TRBD2	TRBV3-1/TRBV3-2	17	TRBJ2-5	TGTGCCAGCAAGACAGAAGTGACTAGCGACTTCCAAGAGACCCAGTACTTC	CASKTEVTSDFQETQYF
.	TRBD2	TRBV6-5	15	TRBJ2-1	TGTGCCAGCACCATGAGCGGGGGGTCCTACAATGAGCAGTTCTTC	CASTMSGGSYNEQFF
few	TRBD2	TRBV6-5	13	TRBJ2-3	TGTGCCAGCAGTTACACTAGCGGGGATACGCAGTATTTT	CASSYTSGDTQYF
.	TRBD1	TRBV5-1	14	TRBJ1-4	TGCGCCAGCAGCTTACAGGGGAGTGGTGAAAAACTGTTTTTT	CASSLQGSGEKLFF
.	.	TRBV6-4	18	TRBJ1-1	TGTGCCAGCAGTATAAAGACCGGGCGTCACAGGTCTCGAACTGAAGCTTTCTTT	CASSIKTGRHRSRTEAFF
.	TRBD1	TRBV11-2	16	TRBJ1-5	TGTGTAGAAGGGCCGGACAGGTTCACTAGCAATCAGCCCCAGCATTTT	CVEGPDRFTSNQPQHF
few	TRBD1	TRBV27	17	TRBJ1-2	TGTGCCAGCAGTGCCCGACAGGGTGTCTCAGCTAACTATGGCTACACCTTC	CASSARQGVSANYGYTF
.	TRBD1	TRBV7-8	15	TRBJ1-6	TGTGCCAGCAGCTTCTGGGACAGCCTAAATTCACCCCTCCACTTT	CASSFWDSLNSPLHF
.	TRBD1	TRBV5-1	14	TRBJ2-1	TGCGCCAGCAGCTTGCAGGGGGCGAAAAGGGAGCAGTTCTTC	CASSLQGAKREQFF
.	TRBD1	TRBV29-1	14	TRBJ2-5	TGCAGCGTTCCCGGGACAGGGCGTCAAGAGACCCAGTACTTC	CSVPGTGRQETQYF
.	TRBD1	TRBV6-5	15	TRBJ1-5	TGTGCCAGCAGTTCAGGGGGTGTGAGCAATCAGCCCCAGCATTTT	CASSSGGVSNQPQHF
once	.	TRBV27	12	TRBJ2-7	TGTGCCAGCAGTTTCCGGGGCTACGAGCAGTACTTC	CASSFRGYEQYF
.	.	TRBV19	13	TRBJ2-3	TGTGCCAGTAGTATAGCGACACTGAATACGCAGTATTTT	CASSIATLNTQYF
.	.	TRBV2	15	TRBJ2-1	TGTGCCAGCAGCGGACTAGGGGGCTCCTACAATGAGCAGTTCTTC	CASSGLGGSYNEQFF
.	.	TRBV7-6	16	TRBJ2-1	TGTGCCAGCAGCTTAGTTGGACAGTCGATCTACAATGAGCAGTTCTTC	CASSLVGQSIYNEQFF
.	.	TRBV7-2	11	TRBJ2-7	TGTGCCAGCAGCGACAGCGTTTGGCAGTACTTC	CASSDSVWQYF
few	.	TRBV11-2	14	TRBJ1-1	TGTGCCAGCAGCAGAACAGGGTCAGGCACTGAAGCTTTCTTT	CASSRTGSGTEAFF
.	.	TRBV4-2	17	TRBJ2-6	TGTGCCAGCAGCCATTCCGAGGTTCGCTCTGGGGCCAACGTCCTGACTTTC	CASSHSEVRSGANVLTF
.	.	TRBV7-9	11	TRBJ1-2	TGTGCCAGCAGCTTAGCAGGGGATTATGCCTTC	CASSLAGDYAF
.	TRBD1	TRBV11-2	14	TRBJ1-6	TGTGCCAGCAGTCGAGACAGGGGAAATTCACCCCTCCACTTT	CASSRDRGNSPLHF
.	TRBD1	TRBV19	16	TRBJ1-2	TGTGCCAGTCTACGATCGGACAGGGGGTCGCACTATGGCTACACCTTC	CASLRSDRGSHYGYTF
few	TRBD1	TRBV5-6	18	TRBJ1-2	TGTGCCAGCAGCTTCCTATTTTCCGGGACAGGGGTTAACTATGGCTACACCTTC	CASSFLFSGTGVNYGYTF
once	.	TRBV7-9	16	TRBJ1-3	TGTGCCAGCAGCTCTCAGGGGAGTTTTTCTGGAAACACCATATATTTT	CASSSQGSFSGNTIYF
.	.	TRBV3-1/TRBV3-2	14	TRBJ2-3	TGTGCCAGCAGCCATCCTTCCGGGACAGATACGCAGTATTTT	CASSHPSGTDTQYF
few	.	TRBV6-5	12	TRBJ1-2	TGTGCCAGCAGTCAGGGGAGAGGCGGCTACACCTTC	CASSQGRGGYTF
.	.	TRBV3-1/TRBV3-2	16	TRBJ1-5	TGTGCCAGCAGCCCCCGCCCGGGGGGCGGCAATCAGCCCCAGCATTTT	CASSPRPGGGNQPQHF
.	TRBD1	TRBV30	15	TRBJ1-1	TGTGCCTGGATAACCACACAGGGGCCGAGGACTGAAGCTTTCTTT	CAWITTQGPRTEAFF
once	.	TRBV6-5	13	TRBJ1-1	TGTGCCAGCAGAACCCTGACAGCTACTGAAGCTTTCTTT	CASRTLTATEAFF
once	.	TRBV5-1	15	TRBJ2-5	TGCGCCAGCAGCTGGAGCTGGACAGAGCAAGAGACCCAGTACTTC	CASSWSWTEQETQYF
.	TRBD1	TRBV5-1	15	TRBJ1-5	TGCGCCAGCAGCTTGGATGGGGACAGCTATCAGCCCCAGCATTTT	CASSLDGDSYQPQHF
.	.	TRBV10-2	12	TRBJ1-2	TGCGCCAGCAGTCCCGGGGGGGATGGCTACACCTTC	CASSPGGDGYTF
.	.	TRBV5-1	14	TRBJ1-1	TGCGCCAGCAGCTTTACTATGCTATACACTGAAGCTTTCTTT	CASSFTMLYTEAFF
.	TRBD2	TRBV19	14	TRBJ2-2	TGTGCCAGCACGCGGGGGGATTACACCGGGGAGCTGTTTTTT	CASTRGDYTGELFF
.	.	TRBV5-4	13	TRBJ2-7	TGTGCCAGCAGGTCGGACAGTTCCTACGAGCAGTACTTC	CASRSDSSYEQYF
.	TRBD1	TRBV12-3/TRBV12-4	12	TRBJ1-1	TGTGCCAGCAGTCCAGGGGGCACTGAAGCTTTCTTT	CASSPGGTEAFF
.	.	TRBV7-6	15	TRBJ1-1	TGTGCCAGCAGCTGGCGGACAGACATGAACACTGAAGCTTTCTTT	CASSWRTDMNTEAFF
.	.	TRBV6-2/TRBV6-3	14	TRBJ1-5	TGTGCCAGCAGTTATGTGGGAGGCAATCAGCCCCAGCATTTT	CASSYVGGNQPQHF
.	.	TRBV12-5	15	TRBJ2-1	TGTGCTAGCCAGGCCCTTTTGAGCTCCTACAATGAGCAGTTCTTC	CASQALLSSYNEQFF
.	.	TRBV5-1	15	TRBJ1-1	TGCGCCAGCGCTAGAGAATTTACAGGGTCCACTGAAGCTTTCTTT	CASAREFTGSTEAFF
.	.	TRBV6-5	10	TRBJ2-5	TGTGCCACTGGGGCAGAGACCCAGTACTTC	CATGAETQYF